A selection of T cell receptor beta chains follows, all from one sample in a study of human T cells and chemical hapten exposure. TCRdb redid the calling of the RACE reads with MiXCR, one entry per CDR3 protein. The table has fewer than 400,000 distinct CDR3 sequences, around 7% seen once; the top ten hold 7% to 10%. Here the sequenced sample was whole blood, taken in connection with sensitization to the hapten diphenylcyclopropenone (DPC). The receptor source for this set is a woman between 18 and 30 years old with alopecia areata. Some clones in this sample may be carry-over from other donors' samples. CDR3s include the opening cysteine and the closing phenylalanine or tryptophan.

J,V,CDR3
TRBJ2-1,TRBV5-1,CASSLGLASYNEQFF
TRBJ1-5,TRBV7-2,CASSLANQPQHF
TRBJ2-7,TRBV6-2/TRBV6-3,CATRSSSYEQYF
TRBJ2-7,TRBV2,CASSESIYEQYF
TRBJ1-1,TRBV7-9,CASSLVPENTEAFF
TRBJ2-3,TRBV10-3,CAISTGQGGDTQYF
TRBJ2-5,TRBV5-1,CASSPGTGGVKTQYF
TRBJ2-7,TRBV4-2,CASSQGPAYEQYF
TRBJ1-2,TRBV12-3/TRBV12-4,CASNPGDWAYGYTF
TRBJ1-4,TRBV4-1,CASSQDETGEEKLFF
TRBJ2-7,TRBV25-1,CASSEWQGYEQYF
TRBJ2-7,TRBV20-1,CSAGIYEQYF
TRBJ2-5,TRBV3-1,CASSSRQGRETQYF
TRBJ2-3,TRBV5-6,CASSLVGLGGTDTQYF
TRBJ1-4,TRBV29-1,CSVARGNEKLFF
TRBJ1-1,TRBV6-5,CASSRFGDTEAFF
TRBJ2-5,TRBV10-3,CAISEPPPVQETQYF
TRBJ1-1,TRBV6-2/TRBV6-3,CASSYVQTWAFF
TRBJ2-7,TRBV29-1,CSVRGQGGAYEQYF
TRBJ1-1,TRBV5-4,CASSLEGGGNTEAFF
TRBJ1-1,TRBV27,CASSDGQQKNTEAFF
TRBJ1-1,TRBV3-1,CASAAGTGGGTEAFF
TRBJ2-3,TRBV3-1,CASSQEEAGRYTDTQYF
TRBJ1-3,TRBV5-6,CASSRTANSGNTIYF
TRBJ2-3,TRBV12-3/TRBV12-4,CASSSRGPGDTQYF
TRBJ2-1,TRBV9,CASSARGTSGEWIGNEQFF
TRBJ2-7,TRBV4-2,CASSQVGSPYEQYF
TRBJ1-1,TRBV11-2,CASSLDLSWGSEAFF
TRBJ2-2,TRBV28,CASSPFMGGRAYTGELFF
TRBJ1-1,TRBV6-2/TRBV6-3,CASSDPLQADVHTEAFF
TRBJ2-6,TRBV5-1,CASSTTGPGANVLTF
TRBJ2-3,TRBV7-9,CASSLLPDTQYF
TRBJ2-1,TRBV5-1,CASSTGTGDDEQFF
TRBJ1-5,TRBV6-2/TRBV6-3,CASSHPGQGNQPQHF
TRBJ2-6,TRBV6-5,CASSYRYSGANVLTF
TRBJ2-1,TRBV9,CASSVASGGYNEQFF
TRBJ2-6,TRBV9,CASSVAGLAGFDSGANVLTF
TRBJ2-1,TRBV12-3/TRBV12-4,CASSQRGDEQFF
TRBJ2-1,TRBV13,CASSLKGGSHSAEQFF
TRBJ2-1,TRBV4-3,CASSRLTGDNEQFF
TRBJ1-1,TRBV29-1,CSVRQGMNTEAFF
TRBJ1-6,TRBV18,CASSPQTGKSSPLHF
TRBJ2-1,TRBV5-6,CASSLGRRDIGFF
TRBJ2-7,TRBV20-1,CSAWYPEQYF
TRBJ1-5,TRBV6-1,CASTEGTGNQPQHF
TRBJ1-6,TRBV7-8,CASSLERVGSSYNSPLHF
TRBJ1-5,TRBV7-2,CASSLNYNQPQHF
TRBJ1-6,TRBV7-2,CASSQQGAENSPLHF
TRBJ2-1,TRBV5-1,CASRTRSYNEQFF
TRBJ2-3,TRBV7-2,CASSLVAGAPSVDTQYF
TRBJ2-2,TRBV7-7,CAVPGGRSTGELFF
TRBJ1-6,TRBV18,CASSRTGFDSPLHF
TRBJ2-7,TRBV15,CATSRQTGIGEQYF
TRBJ1-5,TRBV4-1,CASSNQGGNQPQHF